Below, 13 T cell receptor beta chains from the same sample are listed, as sequenced in a study of CD8+ T cells in alopecia areata. Specified treatment: oral pan-JAK inhibitor, 5-10 mg twice daily. RNA was isolated and reverse transcribed to cDNA, the sequencing template. The table came from immunoSEQ multiplex PCR; TCRdb's copy has only in-frame clones and leaves some out. The sample records over 85,000 clones, roughly two thirds being singletons. The source material was CD8+ T cells sorted from blood, sampled at week 4, from a patient treated with tofacitinib. These TCRs come from a human donor with alopecia areata.

The V gene is TRBV11-2, the J gene TRBJ2-5; D is uncertain. V gave up 5 bases and J gave up 5 bases, with 9 bases separating them. CDR3 length: 12 residues. Germline V gives CDR1 SGHAT, CDR2 FQNNGV. DNA of the CDR3: TGTGCCAGCAGCACCCTCGGGGAGACCCAGTACTTC. Amino acid sequence: CASSTLGETQYF.

The chain links TRBV19 to TRBJ2-7; D might be TRBD1 (6 bases). The CDR3 runs to 11 residues. Germline assignment: CDR1 LNHDA and CDR2 SQIVND (reference sequence). The ends were cut back, 7 bases at V and 7 bases at J, with 11 bases in the middle. The CDR3 sequence: CASIGGEEQYF. The CDR3 DNA reads TGTGCCAGTATAGGGGGTGAGGAGCAGTACTTC.

This chain links TRBV5-5 with TRBJ2-5, with TRBD2 matching over 13 bases. V lost 0 bases and J lost 4; bases outside the gene matches: 3. Germline CDR1 SGHKS, CDR2 YYEKEE (reference sequence). This CDR3 has 16 amino acids. The chain's CDR3 is CASSLELAGGRETQYF. The CDR3 DNA sequence: TGTGCCAGCAGCTTGGAACTAGCGGGGGGGCGAGAGACCCAGTACTTC. Based on the CDR3 plus reference TRBV5-5 and TRBJ2-5, the full variable domain is DAGVTQSPTHLIKTRGQQVTLRCSPISGHKSVSWYQQVLGQGPQFIFQYYEKEERGRGNFPDRFSARQFPNYSSELNVNALLLGDSALYLCASSLELAGGRETQYFGPGTRLLVL.

The chain recombines TRBV4-1 with TRBJ2-1, with 9 bases that match TRBD2. This CDR3 spans 18 amino acids. Trimming took 3 bases from V and 0 from J; bases not matched to a gene: 9. Germline CDR1 MGHRA, CDR2 YSYEKL. CDR3 region: CASSQSSGDLSSYNEQFF. In DNA form, the CDR3 reads TGCGCCAGCAGCCAGTCTAGCGGGGACCTGAGCTCCTACAATGAGCAGTTCTTC.

The chain links TRBV4-1 to TRBJ2-7, with D possibly being TRBD1 (8 bases). Germline V CDR1 and CDR2: MGHRA, YSYEKL. This CDR3 is 17 amino acids long. The V end was cut by 0 bases, the J end by 2 bases, with 17 bases between. CDR3 bases: TGCGCCAGCAGCCAAGAGGAGGGAGGGACAGGACCCTACGAGCAGTACTTC. As protein: CASSQEEGGTGPYEQYF.

V usage is TRBV27 and J usage is TRBJ2-1; TRBD1 matches 9 bases. This CDR3 contains 15 residues. The germline gives CDR1 MNHEY, CDR2 SMNVEV (reference sequence). The V segment lost 5 bases and the J segment 8 bases; nucleotides outside the gene matches: 10. CDR3 amino acids: CASSPLRQGGDEQFF. The CDR3, as DNA: TGTGCCAGCAGTCCCCTTAGACAGGGGGGCGATGAGCAGTTCTTC.

This clone has a handful of counts. This chain connects TRBV14 to TRBJ2-1; 7 bases line up with TRBD1. Germline CDR1 and CDR2: SGHDN and FVKESK. The V and J ends lost 2 bases and 13 bases, in that order; junction bases with no gene match: 11. This CDR3 spans 14 amino acids. The CDR3 DNA sequence: TGTGCCAGCAGCCAACTGGACAGGCCTGACCTCCAGTTCTTC. It specifies CASSQLDRPDLQFF.

This clone was seen a handful of times. The chain uses TRBV27 and TRBJ2-5, with D tentatively TRBD1 or TRBD2 (7 bases each). Trimming removed 2 bases from V and 5 bases from J, with 12 bases in between. Germline loops: CDR1 MNHEY, CDR2 SMNVEV (reference sequence). The CDR3 runs to 14 residues. CDR3 sequence: CASSLAGGVETQYF. In DNA form, the CDR3 reads TGTGCCAGCAGTTTAGCAGGGGGGGTGGAGACCCAGTACTTC.

The chain links TRBV27 to TRBJ1-2; 8 bases match TRBD1. Unmatched junction bases numbered 9, after V lost 4 bases and J lost 2 bases. The CDR3 totals 16 residues. The germline V gene has CDR1 MNHEY and CDR2 SMNVEV (reference sequence). The CDR3 sequence: CASSSGTGGGNYGYTF. CDR3 in DNA: TGTGCCAGCAGTTCAGGTACAGGGGGAGGCAACTATGGCTACACCTTC.

This chain connects TRBV5-6 to TRBJ2-2, with 7 bases fitting TRBD1. Losses at the gene ends were 4 bases for V and 3 bases for J; bases not matched to a gene: 6. The CDR3 is made up of 15 amino acids. The germline V gene has CDR1 SGHDT and CDR2 YYEEEE. The CDR3, as DNA: TGTGCCAGCAGCCCTACAGGGGCCGACACCGGGGAGCTGTTTTTT. Translation gives CASSPTGADTGELFF.

The chain links TRBV5-1 to TRBJ2-2, with D unclear. Germline values: CDR1 SGHRS, CDR2 YFSETQ. The CDR3 loop spans 14 amino acids. V was trimmed by 1 base and J by 5 bases, leaving 9 bases between them. As DNA, the CDR3 is TGCGCCAGCAGCTTGACTTTCTATACCGGGGAGCTGTTTTTT. It specifies CASSLTFYTGELFF.

This chain uses TRBV29-1 with TRBJ2-1; D might be TRBD1 (5 bases). The CDR3 runs 14 residues. V was cut by 4 bases and J by 8 bases, with 18 bases left in between. CDR1 is SQVTM, CDR2 ANQGSEA, per germline. This CDR3 reads CSVGAGQGRYEQFF. Written as DNA, the CDR3 is TGCAGCGTTGGTGCAGGGCAGGGCAGGTATGAGCAGTTCTTC.

The chain uses TRBV7-3 and TRBJ2-1; 10 bases match TRBD2. V lost 6 bases, J lost 5 bases, and 10 bases stayed unmatched. Looked up from germline, CDR1 is SGHTA and CDR2 is FQGTGA. This CDR3 comprises 16 residues. CDR3 DNA sequence: TGTGCCAGCAGTAGAGAGGGACTAGCGATCCACAATGAGCAGTTCTTC. Protein product: CASSREGLAIHNEQFF.